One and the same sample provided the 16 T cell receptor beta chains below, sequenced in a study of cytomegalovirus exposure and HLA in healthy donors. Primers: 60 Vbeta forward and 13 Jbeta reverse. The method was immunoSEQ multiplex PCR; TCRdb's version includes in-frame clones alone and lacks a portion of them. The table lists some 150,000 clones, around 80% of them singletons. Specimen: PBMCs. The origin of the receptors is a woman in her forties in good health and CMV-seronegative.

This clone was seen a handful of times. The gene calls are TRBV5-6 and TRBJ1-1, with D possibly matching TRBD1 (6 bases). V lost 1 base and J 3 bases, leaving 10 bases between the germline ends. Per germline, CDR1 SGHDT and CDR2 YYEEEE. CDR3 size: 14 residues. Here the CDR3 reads CASSLQNRDTEAFF. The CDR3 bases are TGTGCCAGCAGCTTGCAAAACAGGGACACTGAAGCTTTCTTT.

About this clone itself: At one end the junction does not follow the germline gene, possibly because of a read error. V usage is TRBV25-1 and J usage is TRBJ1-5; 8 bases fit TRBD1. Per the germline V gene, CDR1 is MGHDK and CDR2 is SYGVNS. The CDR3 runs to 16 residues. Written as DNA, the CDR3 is TGTGCCAGCAGTGAAACGTTGTGGACAGGGAATCAGCTCCAGCATTTT. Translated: CASSETLWTGNQLQHF.

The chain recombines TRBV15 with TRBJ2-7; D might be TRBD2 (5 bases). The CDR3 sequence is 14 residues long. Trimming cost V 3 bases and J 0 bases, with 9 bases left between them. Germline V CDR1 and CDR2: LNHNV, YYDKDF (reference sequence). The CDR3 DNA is TGTGCCACCAGCAGCGGGGTCAGCTCCTACGAGCAGTACTTC. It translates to CATSSGVSSYEQYF.

The CDR3 region is CASSLSSGLAYEQYF. DNA of the CDR3: TGTGCCAGCAGCTTATCCTCGGGACTGGCCTACGAGCAGTACTTC. V is TRBV7-6 and J is TRBJ2-7; D perhaps matches TRBD2 (6 bases). V lost 2 bases to trimming and J lost 2 bases, with 13 bases between them. CDR3 length equals 15 residues. Per the germline V gene, CDR1 is SGHVS and CDR2 is FNYEAQ.

CDR3 protein: CASSLDLGREADTDTQYF. CDR3 nucleotide sequence: TGTGCCAGCAGCTTAGATTTGGGCAGGGAGGCCGACACAGATACGCAGTATTTT. The J gene is TRBJ2-3, the V gene TRBV7-9; D possibly corresponds to TRBD2 (6 bases). Trimming left V 1 base short and J 2 bases short, with 19 bases between. Per the germline V gene, CDR1 is SEHNR and CDR2 is FQNEAQ (reference sequence). The CDR3 runs 18 residues.

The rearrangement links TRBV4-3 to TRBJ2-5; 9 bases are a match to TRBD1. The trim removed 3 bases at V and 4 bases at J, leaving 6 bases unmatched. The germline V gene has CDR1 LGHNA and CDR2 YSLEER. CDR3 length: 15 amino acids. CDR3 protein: CASSQDDRGGETQYF. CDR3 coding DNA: TGCGCCAGCAGCCAGGATGACAGGGGGGGAGAGACCCAGTACTTC.

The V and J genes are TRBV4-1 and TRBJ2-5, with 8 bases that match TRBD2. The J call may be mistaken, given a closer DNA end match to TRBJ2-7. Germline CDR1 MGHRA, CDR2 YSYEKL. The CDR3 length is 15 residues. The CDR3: CASSQELAEPYEQYF. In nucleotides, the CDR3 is TGCGCCAGCAGCCAAGAACTAGCGGAGCCCTACGAGCAGTACTTC.

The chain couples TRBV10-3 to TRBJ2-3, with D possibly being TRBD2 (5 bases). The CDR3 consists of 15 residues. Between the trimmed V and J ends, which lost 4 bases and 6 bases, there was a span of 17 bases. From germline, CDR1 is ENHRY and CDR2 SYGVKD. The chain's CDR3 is CAISVDPRGSDTQYF. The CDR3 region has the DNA TGTGCCATCAGTGTGGATCCGAGAGGGTCGGATACGCAGTATTTT.

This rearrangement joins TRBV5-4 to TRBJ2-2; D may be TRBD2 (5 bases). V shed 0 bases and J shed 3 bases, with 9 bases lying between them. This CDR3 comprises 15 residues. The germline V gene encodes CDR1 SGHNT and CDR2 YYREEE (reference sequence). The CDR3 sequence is CASSLAGLDTGELFF. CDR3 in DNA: TGTGCCAGCAGCTTGGCGGGATTAGACACCGGGGAGCTGTTTTTT.

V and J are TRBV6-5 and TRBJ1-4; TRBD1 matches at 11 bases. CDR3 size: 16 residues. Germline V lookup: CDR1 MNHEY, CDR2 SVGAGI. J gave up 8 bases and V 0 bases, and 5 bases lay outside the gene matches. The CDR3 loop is CASSYSRTGGYEKLFF. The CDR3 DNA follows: TGTGCCAGCAGTTACTCTCGGACAGGGGGCTACGAAAAACTGTTTTTT.

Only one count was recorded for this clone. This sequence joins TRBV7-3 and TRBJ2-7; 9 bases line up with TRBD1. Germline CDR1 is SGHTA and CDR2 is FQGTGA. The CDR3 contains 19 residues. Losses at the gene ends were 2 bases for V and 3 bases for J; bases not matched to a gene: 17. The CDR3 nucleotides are TGTGCCAGCAGCTTATGGGGCCCTCGACCGGGACAGGGATTCTACGAGCAGTACTTC. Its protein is CASSLWGPRPGQGFYEQYF.

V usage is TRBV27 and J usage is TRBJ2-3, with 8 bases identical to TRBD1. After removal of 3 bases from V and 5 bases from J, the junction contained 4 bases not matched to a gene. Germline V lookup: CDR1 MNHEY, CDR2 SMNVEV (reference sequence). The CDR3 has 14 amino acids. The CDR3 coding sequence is TGTGCCAGCAGTTTGGACAGGGAAAGAGATACGCAGTATTTT. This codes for CASSLDRERDTQYF.

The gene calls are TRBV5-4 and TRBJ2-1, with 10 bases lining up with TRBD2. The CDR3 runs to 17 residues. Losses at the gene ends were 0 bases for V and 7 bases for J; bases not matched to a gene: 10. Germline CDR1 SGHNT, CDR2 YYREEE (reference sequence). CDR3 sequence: CASSLGGRTSGRNEQFF. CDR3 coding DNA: TGTGCCAGCAGCTTGGGGGGGCGGACTAGCGGAAGGAATGAGCAGTTCTTC. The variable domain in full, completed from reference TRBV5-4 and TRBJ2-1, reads ETGVTQSPTHLIKTRGQQVTLRCSSQSGHNTVSWYQQALGQGPQFIFQYYREEENGRGNFPPRFSGLQFPNYSSELNVNALELDDSALYLCASSLGGRTSGRNEQFFGPGTRLTVL.

CDR3 sequence reads: CASSPGTGGSYEQYF. The CDR3 DNA reads TGTGCCAGCAGCCCCGGGACAGGGGGCTCCTACGAGCAGTACTTC. The V and J genes are TRBV27 and TRBJ2-7, with 11 bases that match TRBD1. The germline V gene encodes CDR1 MNHEY and CDR2 SMNVEV (reference sequence). The V and J ends lost 6 bases and 0 bases, in that order; junction bases with no gene match: 4. The CDR3 loop spans 15 amino acids.

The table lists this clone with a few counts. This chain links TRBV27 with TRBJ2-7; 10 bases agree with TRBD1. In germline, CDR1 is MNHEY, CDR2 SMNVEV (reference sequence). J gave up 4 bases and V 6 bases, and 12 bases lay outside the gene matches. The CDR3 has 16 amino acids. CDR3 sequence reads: CASSRIPGQGNYEQYF. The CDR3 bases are TGTGCCAGCAGCCGTATTCCGGGACAGGGGAATTACGAGCAGTACTTC.

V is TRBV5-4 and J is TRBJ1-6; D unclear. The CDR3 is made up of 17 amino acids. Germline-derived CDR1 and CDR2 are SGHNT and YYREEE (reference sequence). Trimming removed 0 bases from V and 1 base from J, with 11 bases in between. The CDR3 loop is CASSLDPLRSYNSPLHF. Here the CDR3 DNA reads TGTGCCAGCAGCTTGGATCCCCTACGGTCCTATAATTCACCCCTCCACTTT.